This T cell receptor beta chain was profiled in a study of somatic mutations in cytotoxic T cells in rheumatoid arthritis. Findings of the study overall: Within 8 of 65 patients, the single biggest CD8+ clone made up more than 20% of CD8+ cells. The antigen targets of the expanded CD8+ clones were unknown.

Sequencing was performed with immunoSEQ multiplex PCR; in TCRdb, only in-frame clones are kept and a portion is missing. The sample contains about 14,000 clones, approximately 80% of which appear only once. This clone appeared once. Its antigen remains unidentified. Per germline, CDR1 MNHEY and CDR2 SMNVEV (reference sequence). V was clipped by 5 bases and J by 5 bases, with 19 bases between them. The CDR3 has 16 residues. The receptor was isolated from an adult with rheumatoid arthritis. The sample comprised CD8+ T cells sorted from blood. The chain couples TRBV27 to TRBJ1-5; possibly TRBD1 for D (5 bases). The CDR3, as DNA: TGTGCCAGCAGTCATAAGCCGGGACGGCTTGATCAGCCCCAGCATTTT. This gives the protein CASSHKPGRLDQPQHF.